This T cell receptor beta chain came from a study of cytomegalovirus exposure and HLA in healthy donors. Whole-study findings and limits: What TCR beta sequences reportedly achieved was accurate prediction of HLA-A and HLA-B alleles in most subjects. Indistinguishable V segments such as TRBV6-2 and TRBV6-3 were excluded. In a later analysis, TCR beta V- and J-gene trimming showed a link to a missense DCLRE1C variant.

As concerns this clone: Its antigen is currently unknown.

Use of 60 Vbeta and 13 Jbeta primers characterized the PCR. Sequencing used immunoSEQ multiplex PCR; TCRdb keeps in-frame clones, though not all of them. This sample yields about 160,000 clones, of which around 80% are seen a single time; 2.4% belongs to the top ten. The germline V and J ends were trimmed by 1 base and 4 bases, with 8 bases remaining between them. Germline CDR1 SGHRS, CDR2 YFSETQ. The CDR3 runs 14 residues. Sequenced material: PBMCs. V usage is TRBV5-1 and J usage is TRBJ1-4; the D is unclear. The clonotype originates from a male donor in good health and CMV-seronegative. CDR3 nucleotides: TGCGCCAGCAGCTTGTCCGGGTTTAATGAAAAACTGTTTTTT. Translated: CASSLSGFNEKLFF.